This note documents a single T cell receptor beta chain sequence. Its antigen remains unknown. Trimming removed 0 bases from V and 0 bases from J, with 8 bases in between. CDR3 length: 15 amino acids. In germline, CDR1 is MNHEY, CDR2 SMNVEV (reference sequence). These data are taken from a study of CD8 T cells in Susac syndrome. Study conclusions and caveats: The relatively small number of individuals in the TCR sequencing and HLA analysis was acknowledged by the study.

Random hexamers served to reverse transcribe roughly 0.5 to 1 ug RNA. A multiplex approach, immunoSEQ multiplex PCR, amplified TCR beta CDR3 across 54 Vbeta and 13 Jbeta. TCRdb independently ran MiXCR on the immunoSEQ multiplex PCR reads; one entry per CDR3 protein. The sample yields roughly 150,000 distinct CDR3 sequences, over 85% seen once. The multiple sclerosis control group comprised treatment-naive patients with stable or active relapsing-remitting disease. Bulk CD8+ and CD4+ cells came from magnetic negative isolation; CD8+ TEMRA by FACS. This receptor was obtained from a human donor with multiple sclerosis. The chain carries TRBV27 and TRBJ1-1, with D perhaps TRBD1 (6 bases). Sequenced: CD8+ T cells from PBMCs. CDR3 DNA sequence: TGTGCCAGCAGTTTATCGGCAGGGGTGAACACTGAAGCTTTCTTT. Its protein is CASSLSAGVNTEAFF.